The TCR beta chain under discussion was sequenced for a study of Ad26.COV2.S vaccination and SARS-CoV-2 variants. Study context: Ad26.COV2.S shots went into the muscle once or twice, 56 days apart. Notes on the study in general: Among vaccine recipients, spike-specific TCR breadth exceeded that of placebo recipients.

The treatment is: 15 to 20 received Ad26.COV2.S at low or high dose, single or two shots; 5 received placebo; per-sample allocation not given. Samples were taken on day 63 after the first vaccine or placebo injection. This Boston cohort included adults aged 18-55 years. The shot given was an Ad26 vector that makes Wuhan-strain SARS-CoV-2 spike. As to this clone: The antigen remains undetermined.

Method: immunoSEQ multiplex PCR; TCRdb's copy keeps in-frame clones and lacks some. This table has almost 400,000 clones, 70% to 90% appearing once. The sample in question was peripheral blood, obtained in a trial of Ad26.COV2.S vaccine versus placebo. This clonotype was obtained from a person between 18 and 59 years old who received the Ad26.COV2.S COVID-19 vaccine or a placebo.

The CDR3 DNA reads as TGTGCCAGCACCCTGACTAGCGGGAGGGAGACCCAGTACTTC. It is translated as CASTLTSGRETQYF. This chain links TRBV6-5 with TRBJ2-5; 13 nucleotides line up with TRBD2. The length of the CDR3 is 14 residues. V gave up 7 bases and J gave up 5 bases; unmatched junction bases: 4. Germline values: CDR1 MNHEY, CDR2 SVGAGI.